A single sample gave rise to the 31 T cell receptor beta chains below, sequenced in a study of T cell responses to AZD1222 COVID-19 vaccine. Only in-frame clones appear in the TCRdb table, and some are missing; sequencing was by immunoSEQ multiplex PCR. The sample records about 110,000 clones, 82% being singletons. The material sequenced was peripheral blood, taken on day 0 of AZD1222 vaccination. These receptors all come from an adult in good health.

The V call is TRBV19, the J call TRBJ1-4, with D unclear. V dropped 3 bases and J dropped 7 bases, with 6 bases sitting between them. Per germline, CDR1 LNHDA and CDR2 SQIVND (reference sequence). This CDR3 is built from 12 residues. The CDR3 here is CASSILSEKLFF. As DNA, the CDR3 is TGTGCCAGTAGTATCTTGAGTGAAAAACTGTTTTTT.

This CDR3 reads CASSLDRTEAFF. CDR3 DNA sequence: TGTGCCAGCTCACTGGACAGAACCGAAGCTTTCTTT. The V call is TRBV18, the J call TRBJ1-1; D might be TRBD1 (6 bases). Germline loops: CDR1 KGHSH, CDR2 LQKENI. V was trimmed by 4 bases and J by 8 bases, leaving 11 bases between them. This CDR3 region has 12 residues. The full variable domain, its missing parts supplied by reference TRBV18 and TRBJ1-1, is NAGVMQNPRHLVRRRGQEARLRCSPMKGHSHVYWYRQLPEEGLKFMVYLQKENIIDESGMPKERFSAEFPKEGPSILRIQQVVRGDSAAYFCASSLDRTEAFFGQGTRLTVV.

The rearrangement uses TRBV6-6 and TRBJ2-1, with 8 positions matching TRBD1. After removal of 8 bases from V and 1 base from J, the junction contained 4 bases not matched to a gene. The CDR3 covers 14 residues. Germline assignment: CDR1 MNHNY and CDR2 SVGAGI (reference sequence). For the CDR3, the DNA is TGTGCCAGCGACTACAGGGGGTCCTACAATGAGCAGTTCTTC. Protein product: CASDYRGSYNEQFF.

The rearrangement joins TRBV7-9 to TRBJ1-1; unclear D gene. Germline-derived CDR1 and CDR2 are SEHNR and FQNEAQ (reference sequence). V was cut by 1 base and J by 8 bases, with 11 bases left in between. This CDR3 is built from 13 residues. CDR3 region: CASSLVQTTEAFF. CDR3 nucleotide sequence: TGTGCCAGCAGCTTAGTACAAACGACAGAAGCTTTCTTT. Variable domain in full (rest from reference TRBV7-9 and TRBJ1-1): DTGVSQNPRHKITKRGQNVTFRCDPISEHNRLYWYRQTLGQGPEFLTYFQNEAQLEKSRLLSDRFSAERPKGSFSTLEIQRTEQGDSAMYLCASSLVQTTEAFFGQGTRLTVV.

This chain uses TRBV4-2 with TRBJ2-7; 7 nucleotides match TRBD1. The junction had 5 bases not matched to a gene; V was cut back by 0 bases and J by 3 bases. The CDR3 sequence is 15 residues long. CDR1 is LGHNA and CDR2 is YNFKEQ in the germline V gene. The CDR3 is CASSQERQGLYEQYF. In DNA, the CDR3 is TGTGCCAGCAGCCAAGAGCGACAGGGTCTCTACGAGCAGTACTTC.

This sequence joins TRBV6-5 and TRBJ2-7; D remains ambiguous. The CDR3 is 12 residues long. The V and J ends lost 5 bases and 1 base respectively, with 6 bases between them. Per germline, CDR1 MNHEY and CDR2 SVGAGI. The CDR3 DNA reads TGTGCCAGCAGTCTTCGGTCCTACGAGCAGTACTTC. This encodes CASSLRSYEQYF.

CDR3 sequence reads: CASSLVLNTEAFF. For the CDR3, the DNA is TGTGCCAGCAGTTTAGTGCTAAACACTGAAGCTTTCTTT. This chain joins TRBV12-3 or TRBV12-4 and TRBJ1-1, with unresolved D. V shed 1 base and J shed 2 bases, with 5 bases lying between them. The CDR3 loop spans 13 amino acids.

The chain couples TRBV19 to TRBJ1-1; D unclear. Trimming stripped 3 bases from V and 4 bases from J, with 12 bases between. Germline V gene lookup returns CDR1 LNHDA and CDR2 SQIVND (reference sequence). The CDR3 sequence is 14 residues long. The CDR3 DNA follows: TGTGCCAGTAGTATTCGTGCTGATGGCACTGAAGCTTTCTTT. It is translated as CASSIRADGTEAFF.

This chain links TRBV28 with TRBJ1-1; TRBD1 aligns across 7 bases. From germline, CDR1 is MDHEN and CDR2 SYDVKM. Trimming at V came to 5 bases and at J to 5 bases, leaving 11 bases not matched to a gene. This CDR3 has 15 amino acids. CDR3 amino acids: CASSPATGQGTEAFF. In nucleotides, the CDR3 is TGTGCCAGCAGTCCCGCGACAGGGCAGGGAACTGAAGCTTTCTTT. Using reference TRBV28 and TRBJ1-1 for the parts outside the CDR3, the full variable domain is DVKVTQSSRYLVKRTGEKVFLECVQDMDHENMFWYRQDPGLGLRLIYFSYDVKMKEKGDIPEGYSVSREKKERFSLILESASTNQTSMYLCASSPATGQGTEAFFGQGTRLTVV.

A single count supports this clone. This sequence joins TRBV6-2 or TRBV6-3 and TRBJ1-5; 9 nucleotides line up with TRBD1. Germline trimming cut 4 bases from V and 1 base from J; bases unmatched to any gene: 11. CDR3 length: 18 amino acids. Germline CDR1 MNHEY, CDR2 SVGEGT. The CDR3: CASSSPLGTGRSNQPQHF. The DNA of the CDR3 is TGTGCCAGCAGTTCCCCCCTAGGGACAGGGCGAAGCAATCAGCCCCAGCATTTT.

The chain couples TRBV19 to TRBJ2-1, with D possibly being TRBD1 (7 bases). V lost 7 bases and J 4 bases, leaving 23 bases between the germline ends. This CDR3 spans 17 amino acids. Germline CDR1 reads LNHDA; CDR2 reads SQIVND (reference sequence). This chain's CDR3 is CASTTRGVPSSYNEQFF. CDR3 bases: TGTGCCAGTACCACCAGGGGGGTGCCCTCCTCTTACAATGAGCAGTTCTTC.

In the case of this clone: Other nucleotide sequences in the sample specify the same CDR3. This rearrangement joins TRBV7-2 to TRBJ2-7, with TRBD1 matching 7 bases. With 5 bases clipped from V and 1 base from J, the junction kept 8 bases outside the gene matches. The length of the CDR3 is 15 residues. CDR1 SGHTA and CDR2 FQGNSA come from the germline V gene. CDR3 sequence reads: CASSPSGGRSYEQYF. In nucleotides, the CDR3 is TGTGCCAGCAGCCCCTCAGGGGGACGGTCCTACGAGCAGTACTTC.

This sequence joins TRBV9 and TRBJ2-3; D is unresolved. The germline V gene encodes CDR1 SGDLS and CDR2 YYNGEE. V lost 2 bases and J 7 bases, leaving 17 bases between the germline ends. This CDR3 has 15 amino acids. CDR3 loop: CASSVIHQSRNTQYF. In nucleotides, the CDR3 is TGTGCCAGCAGCGTGATACACCAGTCCAGGAATACGCAGTATTTT.

The chain combines TRBV5-8 with TRBJ1-6; weak D call: TRBD1 (5 bases). CDR1 and CDR2 from the germline V gene are SGHTS and YDEGEE. The CDR3 spans 13 residues. Trimming took 0 bases from V and 10 from J, leaving 8 bases between them. The CDR3 spells CASSLEGNSPLHF. The CDR3 DNA follows: TGTGCCAGCAGCTTGGAGGGGAACTCACCCCTCCACTTT. The entire variable domain, with the rest obtained from reference TRBV5-8 and TRBJ1-6, is as follows: EAGVTQSPTHLIKTRGQQATLRCSPISGHTSVYWYQQALGLGLQFLLWYDEGEERNRGNFPPRFSGRQFPNYSSELNVNALELEDSALYLCASSLEGNSPLHFGNGTRLTVT.

In DNA, the CDR3 is TGTGCCAGCGCAAGACTAGGGTACGAGCAGTACTTC. It yields the protein CASARLGYEQYF. The chain uses TRBV12-3 or TRBV12-4 and TRBJ2-7; a weak D match, TRBD2 (6 bases). V was pared by 8 bases and J by 4 bases, with 12 bases between. The CDR3 consists of 12 residues.

V is TRBV27 and J is TRBJ1-1; D ambiguous. The V gene lost 2 bases and the J gene lost 5 bases, with 9 bases spanning the gap. Germline loops: CDR1 MNHEY, CDR2 SMNVEV (reference sequence). CDR3 length: 13 amino acids. In DNA form, the CDR3 reads TGTGCCAGCAGTTTAAACGGGGAGACTGAAGCTTTCTTT. Its translation is CASSLNGETEAFF.

The chain has TRBV20-1 and TRBJ2-1; D call uncertain. V lost 2 bases to trimming and J lost 16 bases, with 15 bases between them. From germline, CDR1 is DFQATT and CDR2 SNEGSKA (reference sequence). The CDR3 is 11 residues long. The CDR3 bases are TGCAGTGCTAGACATCAAAGAGTCGGCTTCTTC. This translates into CSARHQRVGFF.

The gene calls are TRBV6-5 and TRBJ1-6; 7 bases fit TRBD1. Unmatched junction bases numbered 1, after V lost 7 bases and J lost 7 bases. Germline CDR1 reads MNHEY; CDR2 reads SVGAGI. The CDR3 consists of 12 residues. For the CDR3, the DNA is TGTGCCAGCACAGGGGGGAATTCACCCCTCCACTTT. Its translation is CASTGGNSPLHF.

The chain is built from TRBV2 and TRBJ1-2; TRBD1 is a possible D gene (5 bases). The CDR3 runs to 13 residues. V lost 7 bases and J 4 bases, leaving 13 bases between the germline ends. Germline CDR1 and CDR2: SNHLY and FYNNEI. Written as DNA, the CDR3 is TGTGCCAGCAAAGGTCAGGGTTTCTATGGCTACACCTTC. Encoded protein: CASKGQGFYGYTF.

The chain carries TRBV7-2 and TRBJ2-5; no clear D gene. The length of the CDR3 is 14 residues. CDR1 is SGHTA, CDR2 FQGNSA, per germline. V was clipped by 2 bases and J by 5 bases, with 12 bases between them. The CDR3: CASSLSSPAETQYF. The DNA of the CDR3 is TGTGCCAGCAGCTTATCATCACCAGCTGAGACCCAGTACTTC.

The chain recombines TRBV9 with TRBJ2-1; TRBD1 matches at 8 bases. The germline CDR1 and CDR2 sequences are SGDLS and YYNGEE. This CDR3 contains 15 residues. V lost 4 bases and J lost 3; bases outside the gene matches: 6. The CDR3 is CASSLTGAVYNEQFF. The CDR3 DNA sequence: TGTGCCAGCAGCTTGACAGGGGCGGTCTACAATGAGCAGTTCTTC.

In the case of this clone: The junction and the germline gene differ at one end; a read error may be behind it. The chain recombines TRBV30 with TRBJ2-7, with TRBD1 matching 12 bases. The CDR3 spans 11 residues. CDR1 GTSNPN and CDR2 SVGIG come from the germline V gene (reference sequence). The CDR3 DNA reads TGTGCCTCGGGACAGGGGGCCCCCAAGAACTTC. The encoded protein is CASGQGAPKNF.

CDR3 DNA sequence: TGTGCCAGCAGTGAGCAAACACTTACCCGTTTTGGGTATGGCTACACCTTC. Translating it yields CASSEQTLTRFGYGYTF. The V call is TRBV2, the J call TRBJ1-2, with D uncertain. Looked up from germline, CDR1 is SNHLY and CDR2 is FYNNEI. The CDR3 covers 17 residues. V lost 3 bases and J 5 bases, leaving 22 bases between the germline ends.

The rearrangement joins TRBV5-6 to TRBJ2-4; D unresolved. V lost 0 bases and J lost 0, with 13 bases in between. Germline-derived CDR1 and CDR2 are SGHDT and YYEEEE. The CDR3 spans 17 residues. CDR3 region: CASSLAGHNLAKNIQYF. The DNA of the CDR3 is TGTGCCAGCAGCTTGGCCGGTCACAATCTAGCCAAAAACATTCAGTACTTC.

This chain joins TRBV6-5 and TRBJ2-7, with TRBD1 identical over 7 bases. V shed 9 bases, J shed 0 bases, and the junction held 11 bases outside the gene matches. The CDR3 contains 15 residues. The V gene's germline CDR1 is MNHEY and CDR2 SVGAGI. The CDR3 spells CASHKTGESSYEQYF. In DNA form, the CDR3 reads TGTGCCAGTCACAAAACAGGGGAATCCTCCTACGAGCAGTACTTC.

This clone has a handful of counts. The chain is built from TRBV5-5 and TRBJ2-7; D is possibly TRBD1 (5 bases). The germline CDR1 and CDR2 sequences are SGHKS and YYEKEE (reference sequence). This CDR3 is 15 amino acids long. Trimming left V 0 bases short and J 2 bases short, with 12 bases between. The CDR3 DNA is TGTGCCAGCAGCTTGGTTCGGGTGGGGCCCTACGAGCAGTACTTC. Translating gives CASSLVRVGPYEQYF. The variable domain in full, with the rest retrieved from reference TRBV5-5 and TRBJ2-7, is DAGVTQSPTHLIKTRGQQVTLRCSPISGHKSVSWYQQVLGQGPQFIFQYYEKEERGRGNFPDRFSARQFPNYSSELNVNALLLGDSALYLCASSLVRVGPYEQYFGPGTRLTVT.

This rearrangement joins TRBV2 to TRBJ1-3, with no clear D. CDR1 and CDR2 (germline): SNHLY, FYNNEI. This CDR3 comprises 13 residues. Trimming removed 6 bases from V and 2 bases from J, with 8 bases in between. Here the CDR3 DNA reads TGTGCCAGCAGGCAGGACCCTGGAAACACCATATATTTT. Its translation is CASRQDPGNTIYF.

This chain uses TRBV6-2 or TRBV6-3 with TRBJ2-7; D is unclear. The germline V gene encodes CDR1 MNHEY and CDR2 SVGEGT. This CDR3 comprises 13 residues. V gave up 5 bases and J gave up 5 bases, with 13 bases separating them. CDR3 amino acids: CASSPAWAHEQYF. In DNA form, the CDR3 reads TGTGCCAGCAGTCCGGCGTGGGCTCACGAGCAGTACTTC.

The V gene is TRBV4-2, the J gene TRBJ2-5; 13 bases fit TRBD2. Trimming removed 4 bases from V and 3 bases from J; junction bases left unmatched: 5. Per germline, CDR1 LGHNA and CDR2 YNFKEQ. This CDR3 has 16 residues. The CDR3 DNA sequence: TGTGCCAGCAGCCGGAACGGACTAGCGGGGGAAGAGACCCAGTACTTC. It yields the protein CASSRNGLAGEETQYF.

The V and J genes are TRBV7-2 and TRBJ2-7; 9 bases map to TRBD2. V lost 3 bases, J lost 2 bases, and 8 bases stayed unmatched. The germline CDR1 and CDR2 sequences are SGHTA and FQGNSA. This CDR3 spans 16 amino acids. The CDR3 region is CASSLDLAGTTYEQYF. In nucleotides, the CDR3 is TGTGCCAGCAGCTTGGACCTAGCGGGGACTACCTACGAGCAGTACTTC.

The chain recombines TRBV29-1 with TRBJ2-1; D possibly matches TRBD1 or TRBD2 (6 bases each). Looked up from germline, CDR1 is SQVTM and CDR2 is ANQGSEA. Trimming took off 4 bases at V and 0 bases at J, with 13 bases between the two ends. This CDR3 comprises 15 residues. The CDR3 nucleotides are TGCAGCGTTGGGGGGGCAGACCACTCCTACAATGAGCAGTTCTTC. Translated: CSVGGADHSYNEQFF.